Below are 28 T cell receptor beta chains sequenced from a single sample in a study of Ad26.COV2.S vaccination and SARS-CoV-2 variants. Profiling relied on immunoSEQ multiplex PCR, and the TCRdb table lists in-frame clones only, not all of them. Seen here are over 400,000 clones, 92% observed once, and the top ten hold under 2%. Sample treatment: some 20 received Ad26.COV2.S at low or high dose, single or two shots; about 5 received placebo; per-sample allocation not given. Repertoires come from day 63 after the first vaccine or placebo injection. The source material was peripheral blood, sampled in a trial of Ad26.COV2.S vaccine versus placebo. The receptor source for this set is a person aged 18-65 years who received the Ad26.COV2.S COVID-19 vaccine or a placebo.

V usage is TRBV7-8 and J usage is TRBJ1-1; D not resolved. Trimming shortened V by 3 bases and J by 4 bases, and 15 bases separated the two germline ends. The CDR3 is made up of 15 amino acids. CDR1 SGHVS and CDR2 FQNEAQ come from the germline V gene. The CDR3: CASSLSPLGTTEAFF. The CDR3 DNA is TGTGCCAGCAGCTTGTCCCCTCTCGGCACCACTGAAGCTTTCTTT.

This sequence joins TRBV6-5 and TRBJ2-5; 7 bases are a match to TRBD1. J was trimmed by 5 bases and V by 0 bases; bases with no gene match: 6. This CDR3 region has 15 residues. Germline values: CDR1 MNHEY, CDR2 SVGAGI. The CDR3 DNA follows: TGTGCCAGCAGTTACTCGGACAGGTACTTGGAGACCCAGTACTTC. It translates to CASSYSDRYLETQYF.

This chain connects TRBV3-1 (or the pseudogene TRBV3-2) to TRBJ1-2; 7 bases fit TRBD1. The CDR3 totals 15 residues. V shed 0 bases and J 8 bases; nucleotides not matched to a gene: 9. Germline CDR1 and CDR2: LGHDT and YNNKEL (reference sequence). This CDR3 reads CASSQDLQGSLGYTF. The CDR3 DNA is TGTGCCAGCAGCCAAGATCTACAGGGGAGTCTAGGCTACACCTTC.

The V gene is TRBV11-2, the J gene TRBJ2-1; TRBD1 might be the D (5 bases). The germline V gene encodes CDR1 SGHAT and CDR2 FQNNGV. With 2 bases removed from V and 6 bases from J, the gap between germline ends came to 8 bases. This CDR3 comprises 13 residues. The CDR3 spells CASSLRGANEQFF. CDR3 nucleotide sequence: TGTGCCAGCAGCTTAAGGGGCGCCAATGAGCAGTTCTTC. Full variable domain (outside the CDR3, taken from reference TRBV11-2 and TRBJ2-1): EAGVAQSPRYKIIEKRQSVAFWCNPISGHATLYWYQQILGQGPKLLIQFQNNGVVDDSQLPKDRFSAERLKGVDSTLKIQPAKLEDSAVYLCASSLRGANEQFFGPGTRLTVL.

The chain employs TRBV7-6 and TRBJ2-1, with a possible D match to TRBD2 (6 bases). The CDR3 is 13 residues long. CDR1 is SGHVS and CDR2 is FNYEAQ in the germline V gene. Trimming removed 2 bases from V and 10 bases from J, with 12 bases in between. CDR3 DNA: TGTGCCAGCAGCTTAAACGGCGGGAACGAGCAGTTCTTC. Translated, it gives CASSLNGGNEQFF.

The CDR3 loop is CASSLWTGGDEQYF. Written as DNA, the CDR3 is TGTGCCAGCAGTTTATGGACAGGGGGCGACGAGCAGTACTTC. The chain combines TRBV27 with TRBJ2-7; 11 bases align to TRBD1. The trim removed 1 base at V and 5 bases at J, leaving 1 base unmatched. Germline V gene data show CDR1 as MNHEY and CDR2 as SMNVEV (reference sequence). This CDR3 is built from 14 residues.

This chain uses TRBV6-2 or TRBV6-3 with TRBJ2-3; D is uncertain. The CDR3 consists of 13 residues. Trimming removed 2 bases at V and 2 bases at J, with 5 bases between. Germline CDR1 and CDR2: MNHEY and SVGEGT. The CDR3 loop is CASSYRDTDTQYF. The CDR3 DNA reads as TGTGCCAGCAGTTACAGGGACACAGATACGCAGTATTTT.

This chain links TRBV11-3 with TRBJ2-3; TRBD2 aligns across 8 bases. Germline CDR1 and CDR2: SGHNT and YENEEA. The CDR3 runs to 15 residues. V trimming: 2 bases; J trimming: 4 bases; junction bases outside the gene matches: 5. The CDR3: CASSLIGGASDTQYF. DNA for the CDR3: TGTGCCAGCAGCTTAATCGGGGGGGCGTCAGATACGCAGTATTTT.

On this clone itself: The junction differs from germline at one of its ends, possibly a read error. The chain uses TRBV27 and TRBJ2-1; D is unresolved. The CDR3 loop spans 10 amino acids. Germline loops: CDR1 MNHEY, CDR2 SMNVEV (reference sequence). This chain's CDR3 is CASNLNEQFF. Written as DNA, the CDR3 is TGTGCCAGCAATTTAAATGAGCAGTTCTTC.

The chain is built from TRBV7-2 and TRBJ1-5, with D hard to call. Trimming took 5 bases from V and 1 from J, leaving 15 bases between them. CDR3 length equals 16 residues. Germline V gene lookup returns CDR1 SGHTA and CDR2 FQGNSA. The CDR3 is CASSPRSIPSNQPQHF. The CDR3 DNA reads TGTGCCAGCAGCCCCAGGAGTATCCCAAGCAATCAGCCCCAGCATTTT.

This chain joins TRBV28 and TRBJ1-4; TRBD1 aligns across 9 bases. The CDR3 covers 15 residues. Germline loops: CDR1 MDHEN, CDR2 SYDVKM. With V trimmed by 5 bases and J by 8 bases, 9 bases remained unmatched. The CDR3 DNA is TGTGCCAGCAGTCCCGGACAGGGGAAGGGGGAAAAACTGTTTTTT. It yields the protein CASSPGQGKGEKLFF.

This clone was seen a single time. Other DNA sequences in the sample encode the same CDR3. The V call is TRBV4-3, the J call TRBJ2-7, with D possibly matching TRBD2 (5 bases). Germline-derived CDR1 and CDR2 are LGHNA and YSLEER. V lost 0 bases and J lost 2, with 8 bases in between. The CDR3 length is 14 residues. The CDR3 region has the DNA TGCGCCAGCAGCCAAGATCGGGGAGCCTACGAGCAGTACTTC. Amino acid sequence: CASSQDRGAYEQYF.

The gene calls are TRBV11-2 and TRBJ1-1; TRBD1 agrees at 7 bases. In germline, CDR1 is SGHAT, CDR2 FQNNGV. Trimming at V came to 1 base and at J to 8 bases, leaving 4 bases not matched to a gene. CDR3 length equals 13 residues. The CDR3 protein is CASSLATGLEAFF. The CDR3 bases are TGTGCCAGCAGCTTAGCGACAGGGTTAGAAGCTTTCTTT. The full variable domain, completed using reference TRBV11-2 and TRBJ1-1, is EAGVAQSPRYKIIEKRQSVAFWCNPISGHATLYWYQQILGQGPKLLIQFQNNGVVDDSQLPKDRFSAERLKGVDSTLKIQPAKLEDSAVYLCASSLATGLEAFFGQGTRLTVV.

CDR3 amino acids: CASSLILAGGNEQFF. The CDR3 DNA reads TGTGCCAGCAGCTTAATCCTAGCGGGGGGCAATGAGCAGTTCTTC. This chain connects TRBV7-2 to TRBJ2-1; 11 bases agree with TRBD2. CDR1 and CDR2 (germline): SGHTA, FQGNSA. CDR3 size: 15 residues. V shed 2 bases, J shed 6 bases, and the junction held 3 bases outside the gene matches.

The CDR3: CASSLSGGPLNEQFF. DNA for the CDR3: TGTGCCAGTAGTCTTAGCGGGGGACCCCTAAATGAGCAGTTCTTC. The genes are TRBV19 and TRBJ2-1; TRBD2 aligns across 9 bases. CDR3 length: 15 residues. V shed 5 bases, J shed 7 bases, and the junction held 9 bases outside the gene matches. Germline values: CDR1 LNHDA, CDR2 SQIVND (reference sequence).

The chain combines TRBV18 with TRBJ1-2, with D unresolved. V gave up 3 bases and J gave up 3 bases, with 8 bases separating them. CDR3 length: 13 residues. The germline CDR1 and CDR2 sequences are KGHSH and LQKENI. The CDR3 nucleotides are TGTGCCAGCTCACCGGACGGAGACTATGGCTACACCTTC. Translation: CASSPDGDYGYTF.

The CDR3 DNA is TGTGCCAGCAGCCCCAGGGACTCTAACTATGGCTACACCTTC. Amino acid sequence: CASSPRDSNYGYTF. The V call is TRBV3-1 (or the pseudogene TRBV3-2), the J call TRBJ1-2; possibly TRBD1 for D (5 bases). V gave up 4 bases and J gave up 0 bases, with 9 bases separating them. Per the germline V gene, CDR1 is LGHDT and CDR2 is YNNKEL (reference sequence). The CDR3 contains 14 residues.

This chain uses TRBV7-6 with TRBJ2-1, with no clear D. The ends were cut back, 3 bases at V and 0 bases at J, with 6 bases in the middle. CDR1 is SGHVS and CDR2 is FNYEAQ in the germline V gene. CDR3 length equals 14 residues. The CDR3 region has the DNA TGTGCCAGCAGCTTGCCGAGCTCCTACAATGAGCAGTTCTTC. Its translation: CASSLPSSYNEQFF.

The V call is TRBV6-6, the J call TRBJ1-5; D is perhaps TRBD1 (6 bases). This CDR3 region has 16 residues. In germline, CDR1 is MNHNY, CDR2 SVGAGI (reference sequence). V lost 0 bases to trimming and J lost 4 bases, with 13 bases between them. CDR3 region: CASSYSSRGGNQPQHF. In DNA form, the CDR3 reads TGTGCCAGCAGTTACTCGAGCAGGGGAGGGAATCAGCCCCAGCATTTT.

The J gene is TRBJ2-5, the V gene TRBV2, with 12 bases lining up with TRBD2. The CDR3 loop spans 14 amino acids. V lost 6 bases, J lost 3 bases, and 2 bases stayed unmatched. Germline CDR1 SNHLY, CDR2 FYNNEI. Written as DNA, the CDR3 is TGTGCCAGCAGCCGACTAGCGGGGGAAGAGACCCAGTACTTC. Translated, it gives CASSRLAGEETQYF.

The chain links TRBV14 to TRBJ2-2, with D uncertain. The CDR3 runs 14 residues. Trimming left V 4 bases short and J 0 bases short, with 6 bases between. Germline-derived CDR1 and CDR2 are SGHDN and FVKESK. The CDR3 is CASSLTANTGELFF. The CDR3 DNA reads TGTGCCAGCAGCCTTACTGCGAACACCGGGGAGCTGTTTTTT. The full variable domain, its missing parts supplied by reference TRBV14 and TRBJ2-2, is EAGVTQFPSHSVIEKGQTVTLRCDPISGHDNLYWYRRVMGKEIKFLLHFVKESKQDESGMPNNRFLAERTGGTYSTLKVQPAELEDSGVYFCASSLTANTGELFFGEGSRLTVL.

The rearrangement uses TRBV12-1 and TRBJ2-7; the table names TRBD1, a call not compared with the DNA. TRBV12-1 is a pseudogene locus. The CDR3 has 15 amino acids. CDR3 DNA sequence: TGTGCCAGCAGCTTTGGCAAACAGGGTAAAAACGAGCAGTACTTC. Its protein is CASSFGKQGKNEQYF.

CDR3 bases: TGTGCCACCAGTGTACGGGGGCCCTATGAGACCGGGGAGCTGTTTTTT. Amino acid sequence: CATSVRGPYETGELFF. The V and J genes are TRBV24-1 and TRBJ2-2; D possibly uses TRBD1 or TRBD2 (6 bases each). In germline, CDR1 is KGHDR, CDR2 SFDVKD. The CDR3 is made up of 16 amino acids. Trimming cost V 5 bases and J 5 bases, with 17 bases left between them.

This chain connects TRBV14 to TRBJ2-3; D possibly matches TRBD1 or TRBD2 (5 bases each). Per germline, CDR1 SGHDN and CDR2 FVKESK. The CDR3 extends over 15 amino acids. Trimming cost V 1 base and J 3 bases, with 11 bases left between them. The CDR3 spells CASSQVRGRTDTQYF. The CDR3 region has the DNA TGTGCCAGCAGCCAAGTGAGGGGAAGAACAGATACGCAGTATTTT.

J is TRBJ2-4 and V is TRBV19; 9 bases map to TRBD1. This CDR3 region has 22 residues. Losses at the gene ends were 2 bases for V and 7 bases for J; bases not matched to a gene: 27. Germline V CDR1 and CDR2: LNHDA, SQIVND (reference sequence). The CDR3 loop reads CASSIIFGGGVGTGFSRNIQYF. Written as DNA, the CDR3 is TGTGCCAGTAGTATAATATTTGGGGGTGGTGTCGGGACAGGGTTTTCCAGGAACATTCAGTACTTC.

The V gene is TRBV6-5, the J gene TRBJ2-2; perhaps TRBD1 as D (7 bases). Germline loops: CDR1 MNHEY, CDR2 SVGAGI. CDR3 length: 16 residues. The V gene lost 0 bases and the J gene lost 7 bases, with 15 bases spanning the gap. CDR3 in amino acids: CASSYSGGGEGGELFF. The CDR3 region has the DNA TGTGCCAGCAGTTACTCAGGAGGGGGCGAGGGCGGGGAGCTGTTTTTT.

The chain couples TRBV5-4 to TRBJ2-3; 7 nucleotides match TRBD1. The V and J ends lost 1 base and 8 bases, in that order; junction bases with no gene match: 16. The germline gives CDR1 SGHNT, CDR2 YYREEE (reference sequence). The CDR3 contains 17 residues. The CDR3 reads CASSLLSAGGFTATQYF. The DNA for the CDR3 is TGTGCCAGCAGCTTGTTGTCGGCAGGGGGTTTCACGGCTACGCAGTATTTT.

With regard to this clone: This specimen includes other DNA sequences encoding the same CDR3. The chain recombines TRBV19 with TRBJ1-2; D call uncertain. The germline V gene encodes CDR1 LNHDA and CDR2 SQIVND (reference sequence). The CDR3 loop spans 12 amino acids. The germline V and J ends were trimmed by 3 bases and 5 bases, with 7 bases remaining between them. This chain's CDR3 is CASSIRSYGYTF. The CDR3, as DNA: TGTGCCAGTAGTATCCGCTCTTATGGCTACACCTTC.